The entry below describes one TCR beta chain. Antigen specificity is unknown. This entry comes from a study of memory CD4+ T cells and cytomegalovirus serostatus. The sort gate was single viable CD3+CD4+CD8-CD45RO+ cells for memory CD4+ T cells. Donors' CMV status reflects serum IgG against pp150, pp28, p38, p52. This CDR3 spans 13 amino acids. Trimming stripped 2 bases from V and 0 bases from J, with 6 bases between. Germline loops: CDR1 SGHNT, CDR2 YYREEE (reference sequence). Per the study methods: After removing out-of-frame reads, 2 million to 2.5 million distinct TCRbeta sequences remained. Produced via immunoSEQ multiplex PCR; TCRdb's table is partial and in-frame only. Clone size and V and J calls were adopted from that table, with D and trimming inferred from the DNA. The data contain about 82,000 clones, 65% to 85% of them singletons. Study results and caveats: Of around 160 reported CMV TCRbeta sequences, around 62 were found in memory CD4+ repertoires.

This clonotype was obtained from an adult in good health and CMV-seronegative. Material: memory CD4+ T cells from blood. The chain combines TRBV5-4 with TRBJ2-7; possible D gene TRBD1, 5 bases. The CDR3: CASSFRDSYEQYF. In nucleotides, the CDR3 is TGTGCCAGCAGCTTCAGGGACTCCTACGAGCAGTACTTC.